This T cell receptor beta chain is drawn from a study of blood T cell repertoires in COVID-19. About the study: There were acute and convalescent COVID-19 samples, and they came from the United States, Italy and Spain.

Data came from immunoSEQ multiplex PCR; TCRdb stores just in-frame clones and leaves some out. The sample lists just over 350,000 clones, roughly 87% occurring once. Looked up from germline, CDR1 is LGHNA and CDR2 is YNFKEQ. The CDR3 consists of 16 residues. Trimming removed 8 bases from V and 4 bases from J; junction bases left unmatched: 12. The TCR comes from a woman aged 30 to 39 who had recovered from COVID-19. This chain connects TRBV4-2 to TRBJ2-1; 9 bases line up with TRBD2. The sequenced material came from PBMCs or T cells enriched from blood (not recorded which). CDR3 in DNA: TGTGCCAGCGGCGATGTGGCGGGAGGGGGTTACAATGAGCAGTTCTTC. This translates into CASGDVAGGGYNEQFF.